A single sample is the source of the 28 T cell receptor beta chains below, sequenced in a study of response to subunit inactivated influenza vaccine. TCRdb re-called the RT-PCR reads with MiXCR, one entry per CDR3 protein. The sample yields some 500,000 distinct CDR3 sequences, roughly 27% seen once. The source material was CD4+ T cells sorted from PBMCs, sampled more than 4 days after vaccination. These receptors all come from a man aged 45-65 years who received an inactivated influenza vaccine.

The V call is TRBV4-1, the J call TRBJ1-5; D gene uncertain. Germline V CDR1 and CDR2: MGHRA, YSYEKL. With 4 bases removed from V and 9 bases from J, the gap between germline ends came to 13 bases. This CDR3 is 13 amino acids long. DNA of the CDR3: TGCGCCAGCAGCCCACCCCAGATCGGGCCCCAGCATTTT. Its protein product is CASSPPQIGPQHF.

This clonotype showed up just a few times. The DNA for the CDR3 is TGCAGTGCCACCGTTGGGACTAGCGGAACCTACAATGAGCAGTTCTTC. The encoded protein is CSATVGTSGTYNEQFF. The chain couples TRBV20-1 to TRBJ2-1; 11 positions match TRBD2. Germline trimming cut 6 bases from V and 2 bases from J; bases unmatched to any gene: 9. The CDR3 sequence is 16 residues long. Germline V gene sequence: CDR1 DFQATT, CDR2 SNEGSKA (reference sequence).

The V and J genes are TRBV7-9 and TRBJ1-3; TRBD1 aligns across 8 bases. The CDR3 spans 14 residues. CDR1 is SEHNR, CDR2 FQNEAQ, per germline (reference sequence). V shed 3 bases, J shed 6 bases, and the junction held 4 bases outside the gene matches. As DNA, the CDR3 is TGTGCCAGCAGCTTCTCAGGGGGCGAAAACACCATATATTTT. As protein: CASSFSGGENTIYF.

This clonotype was observed a handful of times. DNA for the CDR3: TGCAGTGCTAGCCGGGACAGGGGGCGATCACCCCTCCACTTT. Its translation: CSASRDRGRSPLHF. The chain uses TRBV20-1 and TRBJ1-6; TRBD1 matches at 12 bases. CDR1 is DFQATT and CDR2 is SNEGSKA in the germline V gene (reference sequence). This CDR3 contains 14 residues. J was trimmed by 10 bases and V by 3 bases; bases with no gene match: 4.

The V and J genes are TRBV12-3 or TRBV12-4 and TRBJ2-3; D remains ambiguous. This CDR3 is built from 14 residues. Trimming removed 5 bases at V and 6 bases at J, with 15 bases between. The CDR3 sequence is CASSTLLYGDTQYF. As DNA, the CDR3 is TGTGCCAGCAGTACACTTCTCTACGGGGATACGCAGTATTTT.

The chain links TRBV5-1 to TRBJ1-4; 7 bases fit TRBD1. The CDR3 contains 15 residues. V was pared by 5 bases and J by 4 bases, with 8 bases of the junction left unmatched. CDR1 is SGHRS, CDR2 YFSETQ, per germline. This CDR3 is CASRQLGTDNEKLFF. The CDR3 nucleotides are TGCGCCAGCAGACAGCTTGGGACAGATAATGAAAAACTGTTTTTT.

This clonotype was detected a few times. V gene TRBV6-1 combines with J gene TRBJ2-7; perhaps TRBD2 as D (6 bases). The CDR3 has 14 amino acids. CDR1 MNHNS and CDR2 SASEGT come from the germline V gene. Trimming removed 11 bases from V and 4 bases from J, with 21 bases in between. This chain's CDR3 is CASGVVQGGYEQYF. CDR3 sequence (DNA): TGTGCCTCGGGGGTAGTGCAGGGAGGATACGAGCAGTACTTC.

There are a few counts of this clonotype. The genes are TRBV6-1 and TRBJ2-2; TRBD2 matches 12 bases. This CDR3 has 15 residues. Germline V lookup: CDR1 MNHNS, CDR2 SASEGT. V lost 7 bases to trimming and J lost 4 bases; unmatched junction nucleotides: 4. The chain's CDR3 is CASNGLAGSTGELFF. The CDR3 DNA reads TGTGCCAGCAACGGACTAGCGGGAAGCACCGGGGAGCTGTTTTTT.

This clonotype has a single count. CDR3 amino acids: CASSSGTGLVEQYF. CDR3 nucleotides: TGTGCCAGCAGCTCCGGGACAGGCTTGGTCGAGCAGTACTTC. J is TRBJ2-7 and V is TRBV5-5; 8 bases fit TRBD1. The V segment lost 3 bases and the J segment 6 bases; nucleotides outside the gene matches: 8. The CDR3 has 14 amino acids. Germline CDR1 reads SGHKS; CDR2 reads YYEKEE (reference sequence).

CDR3 residues: CSARTTRRAGMNTEAFF. In nucleotides, the CDR3 is TGCAGTGCTAGAACTACTCGAAGGGCGGGGATGAACACTGAAGCTTTCTTT. V and J are TRBV20-1 and TRBJ1-1; D ambiguous. Deletions cut 2 bases from V and 0 bases from J, with 19 bases between. The CDR3 is 17 residues long. The germline CDR1 and CDR2 sequences are DFQATT and SNEGSKA (reference sequence).

This chain joins TRBV27 and TRBJ1-1; 8 bases match TRBD1. Germline values: CDR1 MNHEY, CDR2 SMNVEV (reference sequence). The V segment lost 5 bases and the J segment 0 bases; nucleotides outside the gene matches: 8. The CDR3 loop spans 16 amino acids. The CDR3 nucleotides read TGTGCCAGCAGTCTCCGCTGGACAGGGCTGAACACTGAAGCTTTCTTT. Its translation is CASSLRWTGLNTEAFF.

This rearrangement joins TRBV24-1 to TRBJ2-3, with TRBD2 matching 9 bases. With 7 bases clipped from V and 1 base from J, the junction kept 2 bases outside the gene matches. Germline CDR1 KGHDR, CDR2 SFDVKD. This CDR3 has 14 residues. The CDR3 nucleotides read TGTGCCACCAGGACTAGCGGACGCACAGATACGCAGTATTTT. Translating gives CATRTSGRTDTQYF.

The V gene is TRBV4-2, the J gene TRBJ1-1; perhaps TRBD1 as D (5 bases). CDR1 and CDR2 from the germline V gene are LGHNA and YNFKEQ. The V and J ends lost 0 bases and 3 bases respectively, with 11 bases between them. There are 15 residues in the CDR3. In DNA form, the CDR3 reads TGTGCCAGCAGCCAAGAATTGAGGGGTTACACTGAAGCTTTCTTT. Amino acids: CASSQELRGYTEAFF.

V is TRBV7-8 and J is TRBJ2-7; TRBD1 agrees at 9 bases. The J segment lost 5 bases and the V segment lost 8 bases, leaving 10 bases of the junction unmatched. The germline CDR1 and CDR2 sequences are SGHVS and FQNEAQ. The CDR3 length is 14 residues. The CDR3: CASLPTQGANEQYF. The DNA for the CDR3 is TGTGCCAGCCTACCAACACAGGGGGCGAACGAGCAGTACTTC.

This clonotype has a handful of counts. This chain joins TRBV20-1 and TRBJ2-1; a possible D gene is TRBD2 (5 bases). V lost 5 bases and J lost 5, with 19 bases in between. The CDR3 is made up of 15 amino acids. The germline V gene has CDR1 DFQATT and CDR2 SNEGSKA (reference sequence). CDR3 sequence reads: CSASQLVVGNNEQFF. Written as DNA, the CDR3 is TGCAGTGCTTCCCAACTAGTCGTGGGAAACAATGAGCAGTTCTTC.

The gene calls are TRBV20-1 and TRBJ1-6, with 7 bases fitting TRBD1. V lost 6 bases, J lost 5 bases, and 4 bases stayed unmatched. CDR1 and CDR2 from the germline V gene are DFQATT and SNEGSKA (reference sequence). CDR3 length: 13 residues. CDR3 bases: TGCAGTGCCAACAGGGGCGATAATTCACCCCTCCACTTT. This codes for CSANRGDNSPLHF.

This clonotype was counted only a few times. The V gene is TRBV9, the J gene TRBJ2-2; the D is unclear. The CDR3 totals 14 residues. V lost 4 bases to trimming and J lost 5 bases, with 12 bases between them. The germline CDR1 and CDR2 sequences are SGDLS and YYNGEE. This CDR3 is CASSPSWETGELFF. In nucleotides, the CDR3 is TGTGCCAGCAGCCCCAGCTGGGAAACCGGGGAGCTGTTTTTT.

The chain recombines TRBV19 with TRBJ1-1; 8 nucleotides line up with TRBD1. Germline V lookup: CDR1 LNHDA, CDR2 SQIVND (reference sequence). This CDR3 comprises 17 residues. Trimming took 3 bases from V and 12 from J; bases not matched to a gene: 21. As DNA, the CDR3 is TGTGCCAGTAGTATCTGGCAGGGGGCTGCTATCGGGTTTGGACCTTTCTTT. Encoded protein: CASSIWQGAAIGFGPFF.

The chain is built from TRBV20-1 and TRBJ2-5; perhaps TRBD1 as D (5 bases). V lost 6 bases to trimming and J lost 0 bases, with 14 bases between them. CDR1 is DFQATT and CDR2 is SNEGSKA in the germline V gene (reference sequence). The CDR3 is 14 amino acids. CDR3 region: CSADVGVNQETQYF. Written as DNA, the CDR3 is TGCAGTGCAGACGTAGGGGTGAACCAAGAGACCCAGTACTTC.

This chain links TRBV6-2 or TRBV6-3 with TRBJ2-1; D might be TRBD1 (6 bases). Between the trimmed V and J ends, which lost 6 bases and 5 bases, there was a span of 17 bases. Per germline, CDR1 MNHEY and CDR2 SVGEGT. The CDR3 has 15 amino acids. CDR3 DNA sequence: TGTGCCAGCAGGGCAGGGACACGGAGAAACAATGAGCAGTTCTTC. This translates into CASRAGTRRNNEQFF.

Only a few counts were recorded for this clonotype. As DNA, the CDR3 is TGTGCCAGCAGACAACTCTACCGGGACGGATCCTACAATGAGCAGTTCTTC. Translating it yields CASRQLYRDGSYNEQFF. The rearrangement joins TRBV6-1 to TRBJ2-1; D could derive from TRBD1 or TRBD2 (5 bases each). Trimming pared 6 bases from V and 1 base from J, leaving 19 bases between. Per the germline V gene, CDR1 is MNHNS and CDR2 is SASEGT. CDR3 length: 17 residues.

This clonotype was detected a few times. The rearrangement uses TRBV5-1 and TRBJ2-1; TRBD2 aligns across 8 bases. Trimming removed 3 bases from V and 7 bases from J; junction bases left unmatched: 9. CDR1 is SGHRS and CDR2 is YFSETQ in the germline V gene. The length of the CDR3 is 15 residues. CDR3 in amino acids: CASSSLGTSINEQFF. The DNA for the CDR3 is TGCGCCAGCAGCTCCCTCGGGACTAGTATTAATGAGCAGTTCTTC.

This clonotype was recorded many times. This CDR3 reads CASSFSGRGFEQFF. CDR3 DNA: TGTGCCAGCAGCTTTAGCGGGAGGGGTTTCGAACAGTTCTTC. This chain connects TRBV7-6 to TRBJ2-1; 11 bases agree with TRBD2. Germline CDR1 is SGHVS and CDR2 is FNYEAQ. Trimming took 3 bases from V and 13 from J; bases not matched to a gene: 8. The CDR3 is made up of 14 amino acids.

The CDR3 reads CASSGWDRGGRNEQFF. In DNA form, the CDR3 reads TGTGCCAGCAGTGGATGGGACAGGGGAGGGCGGAATGAGCAGTTCTTC. V is TRBV12-3 or TRBV12-4 and J is TRBJ2-1, with TRBD1 identical over 10 bases. This CDR3 has 16 amino acids. J lost 7 bases, V lost 5 bases, and 11 bases had no gene match.

This clonotype was seen more than once but under ten times. This chain joins TRBV6-2 or TRBV6-3 and TRBJ2-3; 12 nucleotides agree with TRBD2. The germline gives CDR1 MNHEY, CDR2 SVGEGT. The CDR3 has 15 amino acids. Trimming removed 6 bases from V and 4 bases from J; junction bases left unmatched: 5. The CDR3 is CASSPSGRAPDTQYF. Here the CDR3 DNA reads TGTGCCAGCAGCCCTAGCGGGAGGGCCCCAGATACGCAGTATTTT.

This clonotype was observed at least ten times. V is TRBV3-1 and J is TRBJ2-7; 7 bases are shared with TRBD1. This CDR3 comprises 15 residues. Unmatched junction bases numbered 13, after V lost 4 bases and J lost 7 bases. Germline-derived CDR1 and CDR2 are LGHDT and YNNKEL (reference sequence). The CDR3, as DNA: TGTGCCAGCAGCCCGATTGGGGGCAGGGGGAGAGAGCAGTACTTC. It encodes CASSPIGGRGREQYF.

The chain has TRBV5-1 and TRBJ2-7; 10 bases line up with TRBD1. Trimming took 5 bases from V and 4 from J; bases not matched to a gene: 9. Germline lookup yields CDR1 SGHRS and CDR2 YFSETQ. The CDR3 covers 15 residues. As DNA, the CDR3 is TGCGCCAGCAGTCGAAACCCGGGACAGGGGTACGAGCAGTACTTC. Residues: CASSRNPGQGYEQYF. The whole variable domain, remainder taken from reference TRBV5-1 and TRBJ2-7, is KAGVTQTPRYLIKTRGQQVTLSCSPISGHRSVSWYQQTPGQGLQFLFEYFSETQRNKGNFPGRFSGRQFSNSRSEMNVSTLELGDSALYLCASSRNPGQGYEQYFGPGTRLTVT.

This clonotype appeared a few times. This chain links TRBV6-1 with TRBJ1-2, with TRBD1 identical over 8 bases. V shed 8 bases and J 4 bases; nucleotides not matched to a gene: 3. CDR1 and CDR2 from the germline V gene are MNHNS and SASEGT. This CDR3 contains 12 residues. CDR3 sequence reads: CASRGQAYGYTF. In DNA form, the CDR3 reads TGTGCCAGCCGGGGACAGGCCTATGGCTACACCTTC.